This TCR beta chain stems from a study of T cell changes during pregnancy in multiple sclerosis. The J segment lost 5 bases and the V segment lost 7 bases, leaving 9 bases of the junction unmatched. There are 13 residues in the CDR3. The germline V gene encodes CDR1 SQVTM and CDR2 ANQGSEA. Assay used: immunoSEQ multiplex PCR; TCRdb lists only in-frame clones, some missing. Altogether 57,000 or so clones are present, roughly 90% being singletons, with the ten largest covering roughly 1.4%. The J gene is TRBJ2-7, the V gene TRBV29-1, with 9 nucleotides matching TRBD1. Specimen: peripheral blood, collected in the second trimester of pregnancy. The receptor's source is a female donor with multiple sclerosis, enrolled in a pregnancy study. Here the CDR3 DNA reads TGCAGCGGTACCGGGACAGGGTATGACGAGCAGTACTTC. It encodes CSGTGTGYDEQYF.